The 19 T cell receptor beta chains below were found in one sample sequenced in a study of blood T cell repertoires in COVID-19. Clones were sequenced by immunoSEQ multiplex PCR, and TCRdb holds only the in-frame ones, with some missing. The table lists over 120,000 clones, about 87% of them singletons, with 0.75% to 0.95% in the top ten. Sequencing was carried out using peripheral blood. All receptors derive from a woman aged 50 to 65 with acute or convalescent COVID-19.

V usage is TRBV5-4 and J usage is TRBJ1-1; D perhaps matches TRBD1 (6 bases). The ends were cut back, 2 bases at V and 0 bases at J, with 11 bases in the middle. CDR1 is SGHNT, CDR2 YYREEE, per germline (reference sequence). The CDR3 contains 15 residues. CDR3 bases: TGTGCCAGCAGCTTCTTCACAGGGATGAACACTGAAGCTTTCTTT. Protein product: CASSFFTGMNTEAFF.

The chain is built from TRBV20-1 and TRBJ1-2, with a weak D call TRBD1 (5 bases). Germline values: CDR1 DFQATT, CDR2 SNEGSKA (reference sequence). The CDR3 spans 12 residues. The germline V and J ends were trimmed by 3 bases and 6 bases, with 11 bases remaining between them. CDR3 DNA: TGCAGTGCTAGTCGCAGGGCTGATGGCTACACCTTC. Protein sequence: CSASRRADGYTF.

The rearrangement joins TRBV27 to TRBJ2-5; D is possibly TRBD1 (7 bases). Trimming shortened V by 2 bases and J by 3 bases, and 13 bases separated the two germline ends. Looked up from germline, CDR1 is MNHEY and CDR2 is SMNVEV (reference sequence). The CDR3 totals 15 residues. The CDR3 DNA is TGTGCCAGCAGTTTAGGCCAGGGGGGCAAAGAGACCCAGTACTTC. Its protein product is CASSLGQGGKETQYF.

This clone was recorded many times. V usage is TRBV7-3 and J usage is TRBJ1-2; D is ambiguous. The CDR3 consists of 11 residues. Germline loops: CDR1 SGHTA, CDR2 FQGTGA. V gave up 8 bases and J gave up 8 bases, with 12 bases separating them. CDR3 residues: CASGIGEGYTF. The CDR3 nucleotides read TGTGCCAGCGGGATCGGGGAAGGCTACACCTTC. The variable domain in full, with the rest retrieved from reference TRBV7-3 and TRBJ1-2, is GAGVSQTPSNKVTEKGKYVELRCDPISGHTALYWYRQSLGQGPEFLIYFQGTGAADDSGLPNDRFFAVRPEGSVSTLKIQRTERGDSAVYLCASGIGEGYTFGSGTRLTVV.

This sequence joins TRBV5-1 and TRBJ2-1, with a possible D match to TRBD1 (6 bases). The CDR3 spans 15 residues. The germline gives CDR1 SGHRS, CDR2 YFSETQ. Between the trimmed V and J ends, which lost 0 bases and 2 bases, there was a span of 9 bases. DNA of the CDR3: TGCGCCAGCAGCTTGGGACAGGCTACCTACAATGAGCAGTTCTTC. Translating gives CASSLGQATYNEQFF.

The chain employs TRBV9 and TRBJ1-1; D unresolved. Per the germline V gene, CDR1 is SGDLS and CDR2 is YYNGEE. This CDR3 comprises 11 residues. Trimming pared 2 bases from V and 8 bases from J, leaving 7 bases between. The CDR3 region is CASSVSAEAFF. The CDR3 nucleotides read TGTGCCAGCAGCGTGTCAGCGGAAGCTTTCTTT.

The V gene is TRBV11-2, the J gene TRBJ1-3; D may be TRBD1 (5 bases). Germline V lookup: CDR1 SGHAT, CDR2 FQNNGV. CDR3 length: 14 residues. V lost 7 bases and J lost 0, with 10 bases in between. CDR3 sequence (DNA): TGTGCCAGCAATCCAGGGAACTCTGGAAACACCATATATTTT. It is translated as CASNPGNSGNTIYF.

The gene calls are TRBV18 and TRBJ2-3; 8 bases line up with TRBD2. The CDR3 runs to 16 residues. Per the germline V gene, CDR1 is KGHSH and CDR2 is LQKENI. V shed 0 bases and J 6 bases; nucleotides not matched to a gene: 8. CDR3 region: CASSPPISGSWDTQYF. The CDR3 bases are TGTGCCAGCTCACCACCGATCAGCGGGAGCTGGGATACGCAGTATTTT. Looking up the rest from reference TRBV18 and TRBJ2-3 gives the full variable domain: NAGVMQNPRHLVRRRGQEARLRCSPMKGHSHVYWYRQLPEEGLKFMVYLQKENIIDESGMPKERFSAEFPKEGPSILRIQQVVRGDSAAYFCASSPPISGSWDTQYFGPGTRLTVL.

This rearrangement joins TRBV24-1 to TRBJ2-5; D remains unclear. Germline-derived CDR1 and CDR2 are KGHDR and SFDVKD. Trimming took off 3 bases at V and 1 base at J, with 8 bases between the two ends. There are 14 residues in the CDR3. The CDR3 sequence: CATSDLYGQETQYF. CDR3 nucleotides: TGTGCCACCAGTGATCTTTACGGCCAAGAGACCCAGTACTTC.

The V and J genes are TRBV5-6 and TRBJ1-2, with 8 bases aligning to TRBD1. Germline V lookup: CDR1 SGHDT, CDR2 YYEEEE. The CDR3 sequence is 17 residues long. With V trimmed by 0 bases and J by 1 base, 8 bases remained unmatched. DNA for the CDR3: TGTGCCAGCAGCTTGGGGTCAGGGGGCGCGGATAACTATGGCTACACCTTC. This gives the protein CASSLGSGGADNYGYTF.

This clone was detected once. This rearrangement joins TRBV6-1 to TRBJ2-7, with 8 bases fitting TRBD2. CDR1 is MNHNS, CDR2 SASEGT, per germline. CDR3 length: 14 residues. Trimming cost V 1 base and J 3 bases; bases outside gene matches: 2. The CDR3 here is CASSEGAGVYEQYF. The CDR3 DNA reads TGTGCCAGCAGTGAAGGAGCGGGGGTCTACGAGCAGTACTTC.

The table lists this clone with a count of one. This sequence joins TRBV4-2 and TRBJ1-2, with D perhaps TRBD1 (5 bases). There are 13 residues in the CDR3. The germline gives CDR1 LGHNA, CDR2 YNFKEQ. Trimming removed 3 bases at V and 8 bases at J, with 13 bases between. The CDR3 DNA sequence: TGTGCCAGCAGCCAGGACCGGGGGGACGGCTACACCTTC. Its protein product is CASSQDRGDGYTF.

The chain carries TRBV7-6 and TRBJ1-3; D might be TRBD1 (5 bases). Germline V CDR1 and CDR2: SGHVS, FNYEAQ. The CDR3 covers 16 residues. V lost 1 base and J 3 bases, leaving 13 bases between the germline ends. The CDR3 sequence: CASSLEGLLIGNTIYF. In DNA form, the CDR3 reads TGTGCCAGCAGCTTAGAGGGGCTGCTTATTGGAAACACCATATATTTT.

This rearrangement joins TRBV29-1 to TRBJ1-4; D ambiguous. With 8 bases removed from V and 2 bases from J, the gap between germline ends came to 15 bases. This CDR3 is 14 amino acids long. The germline gives CDR1 SQVTM, CDR2 ANQGSEA. CDR3 protein: CSCRGVHTNEKLFF. In nucleotides, the CDR3 is TGCAGCTGCCGCGGGGTACATACTAATGAAAAACTGTTTTTT. Together with reference TRBV29-1 and TRBJ1-4, the CDR3 gives the full variable domain: SAVISQKPSRDICQRGTSLTIQCQVDSQVTMMFWYRQQPGQSLTLIATANQGSEATYESGFVIDKFPISRPNLTFSTLTVSNMSPEDSSIYLCSCRGVHTNEKLFFGSGTQLSVL.

The chain couples TRBV5-1 to TRBJ2-2, with D perhaps TRBD2 (6 bases). Trimming pared 4 bases from V and 6 bases from J, leaving 13 bases between. Germline V gene sequence: CDR1 SGHRS, CDR2 YFSETQ. The CDR3 has 14 residues. The CDR3 sequence is CASSLGTSAGELFF. CDR3 bases: TGCGCCAGCAGCCTTGGGACTTCCGCCGGGGAGCTGTTTTTT.

This sequence joins TRBV6-5 and TRBJ2-1; 11 nucleotides line up with TRBD2. V was pared by 5 bases and J by 10 bases, with 7 bases of the junction left unmatched. CDR3 length: 14 residues. Germline assignment: CDR1 MNHEY and CDR2 SVGAGI. The CDR3 loop is CASSPGLAAPEQFF. The CDR3 region has the DNA TGTGCCAGCAGTCCGGGACTAGCGGCTCCGGAGCAGTTCTTC.

V and J are TRBV19 and TRBJ2-7, with unresolved D. Trimming took off 7 bases at V and 2 bases at J, with 9 bases between the two ends. Germline V lookup: CDR1 LNHDA, CDR2 SQIVND (reference sequence). The CDR3 consists of 12 residues. The DNA of the CDR3 is TGTGCCAGTATCAGGCAGCCCTACGAGCAGTACTTC. Amino acid sequence: CASIRQPYEQYF.

This rearrangement joins TRBV18 to TRBJ2-7; a weak D match, TRBD1 (6 bases). The germline V gene has CDR1 KGHSH and CDR2 LQKENI. The V and J ends lost 4 bases and 2 bases respectively, with 15 bases between them. The CDR3 is 15 amino acids. The CDR3 DNA is TGTGCCAGCTCACTAACGGACAGAAACCCCTACGAGCAGTACTTC. This translates into CASSLTDRNPYEQYF.

This clone was recorded only once. The J gene is TRBJ2-7, the V gene TRBV27, with D possibly being TRBD1 (5 bases). Trimming removed 2 bases from V and 2 bases from J, with 19 bases in between. This CDR3 has 17 residues. In germline, CDR1 is MNHEY, CDR2 SMNVEV (reference sequence). The CDR3 loop reads CASSLRLVRQGAYEQYF. The CDR3 DNA reads as TGTGCCAGCAGTTTACGATTAGTTCGGCAGGGCGCCTACGAGCAGTACTTC.